Listed below are T cell receptor beta chains from one sample, sequenced in a study of cytomegalovirus exposure and HLA in healthy donors. Measured with immunoSEQ multiplex PCR; TCRdb has only the in-frame clones, and not every one. The sample includes roughly 100,000 clones, 83% of them seen just once. Sequenced sample: PBMCs. The receptors derive from a man aged 18 to 30 in good health and CMV-seronegative. Each CDR3 is given with its conserved first and last residue. Each record gives: J gene, clone size, V gene, D gene, CDR3 protein. A D gene is named only where the DNA matches it firmly. Clone size is not always given. Where it is, it says once, few, many or a class for expanded clones.

>TRBJ1-2|.|TRBV15|TRBD1
CATSIRTGQGYTF
>TRBJ1-4|.|TRBV27|.
CASSRGVNEKLFF
>TRBJ2-2|.|TRBV6-1|.
CASSVSLANTGELFF
>TRBJ2-1|.|TRBV9|TRBD2
CASSVGTSGSGYEQFF
>TRBJ2-1|.|TRBV9|TRBD2
CASSVGLAGLYNEQFF
>TRBJ1-5|few|TRBV6-1|.
CASSDSFSNQPQHF
>TRBJ1-2|.|TRBV19|.
CATRPGHANYGYTF
>TRBJ1-1|.|TRBV6-5|.
CASSYSPYRERAFF
>TRBJ2-7|.|TRBV6-6|TRBD1
CASSWGQGVNEQYF
>TRBJ2-7|.|TRBV7-2|.
CASRSPGPGYEQYF
>TRBJ2-5|.|TRBV6-6|TRBD2
CASSYPGGFQETQYF
>TRBJ1-2|.|TRBV6-5|.
CASTKEGQQNYGYTF
>TRBJ2-1|.|TRBV10-3|TRBD2
CAILRSLAGGRNEQFF
>TRBJ1-1|.|TRBV19|TRBD1
CASSVSPGTGPTEAFF
>TRBJ2-7|.|TRBV5-4|.
CASSRTDSYEQYF
>TRBJ2-5|.|TRBV29-1|TRBD1
CSVEQGQVHRETQYF
>TRBJ2-5|.|TRBV10-3|TRBD1
CAISEFRTGGQTQYF
>TRBJ2-3|.|TRBV6-1|.
CASSEISLPSSTDTQYF
>TRBJ2-5|once|TRBV5-4|.
CASSSGQPFGETQYF
>TRBJ2-1|.|TRBV10-2|TRBD2
CASSDLREGPNEQFF
>TRBJ2-7|.|TRBV6-1|.
CASSGTDPWGLYEQYF
>TRBJ2-3|.|TRBV5-1|TRBD2
CASSSQPTSGSDTQYF